Following are 2 T cell receptor beta chains from one sample sequenced in a study of blood T cell repertoires in COVID-19. Only in-frame clones appear in the TCRdb table, and some are missing; sequencing was by immunoSEQ multiplex PCR. The sample lists over 110,000 clones, approximately 88% seen once, with 28% in the top ten. Sequencing was carried out using peripheral blood. These receptors were collected from a human donor in a cohort sampled during active COVID-19.

This sequence joins TRBV6-5 and TRBJ1-2; tentative D call: TRBD1 (5 bases). The length of the CDR3 is 16 residues. The germline V gene has CDR1 MNHEY and CDR2 SVGAGI. V was cut by 2 bases and J by 6 bases, with 19 bases left in between. CDR3 in amino acids: CASSYDWKAGRNGYTF. As DNA, the CDR3 is TGTGCCAGCAGTTACGATTGGAAGGCAGGGAGGAATGGCTACACCTTC.

This chain connects TRBV11-2 to TRBJ1-6; possible D gene TRBD1, 6 bases. The V gene lost 4 bases and the J gene lost 0 bases, with 13 bases spanning the gap. This CDR3 comprises 17 residues. Germline CDR1 SGHAT, CDR2 FQNNGV. CDR3 sequence: CASSSRGSLSYNSPLHF. The CDR3 nucleotides read TGTGCCAGCAGCTCCAGGGGCTCCCTCTCCTATAATTCACCCCTCCACTTT.